This TCR beta chain was found in a study of human T cells and chemical hapten exposure. Study observations and caveats: Expanded TCRs showed more large CDR3 clusters than pre-sensitization or healthy control sets.

TCRdb reprocessed the RACE reads with MiXCR, giving one entry per CDR3 protein. This sample yields approximately 30,000 distinct CDR3 sequences, of which 5.8% are seen a single time; around 5% belongs to the top ten. The CDR3 is made up of 13 amino acids. V shed 6 bases and J 6 bases; nucleotides not matched to a gene: 3. This clonotype came up many times. The target antigen is unknown. The time point denotes: patch test 3, about 24 weeks after DPC sensitization. Specified treatment: therapeutic diphenylcyclopropenone sensitization with weekly scalp DPC. The clonotype comes from a man under 40 with alopecia areata. Some clones in this sample may be carry-over from other donors' samples. The chain couples TRBV12-3 or TRBV12-4 to TRBJ2-2, with TRBD1 identical over 8 bases. The sequencing here drew on whole blood, taken in connection with sensitization to the hapten diphenylcyclopropenone (DPC). This CDR3 is CASSPGGSGELFF. CDR3 DNA sequence: TGTGCCAGCAGCCCAGGGGGCTCCGGGGAGCTGTTTTTT.